This T cell receptor (beta chain) was found in a study of OX40 agonist ivuxolimab in advanced cancers. Autoimmune disease history or systemic immunosuppression led to patient exclusion. The CDR3 consists of 13 residues. Germline V lookup: CDR1 MRHNA, CDR2 SNTAGT. V dropped 6 bases and J dropped 3 bases, with 11 bases sitting between them. The assay was immunoSEQ multiplex PCR, and TCRdb's table has in-frame clones only and misses some. The repertoire holds about 15,000 clones, roughly 77% seen once, with approximately 14% in the top ten. The material was CD4+ or CD8+ T cells sorted from blood, obtained in a trial of the OX40 agonist ivuxolimab. The chain is built from TRBV6-4 and TRBJ2-5; D is unresolved. The clonotype comes from an adult with an advanced solid tumor such as melanoma, head and neck, liver or kidney cancer. The CDR3 DNA is TGTGCCAGCAGCCTAACAGAGAAAGAGACCCAGTACTTC. Protein: CASSLTEKETQYF.